This is a list of T cell receptor beta chains from one sample in a study of blood T cells in healthy people across ages. TCRdb re-called the 5' RACE reads through MiXCR, storing one row per CDR3 protein. Of under 1,000,000 distinct CDR3 sequences listed, roughly 34% were seen once; the top ten hold 10% to 15%. The sequenced sample was blood. Receptors were obtained from a man younger than 35 in good health. CDR3s include the opening cysteine and the closing phenylalanine or tryptophan. Fields, in order: CDR3 protein, CDR3 DNA, D gene, J gene, V gene, clone size. D genes are given only for firm matches. Rows give clone size only sometimes, using once, few, many, or a class for an expanded clone.

cdr3_aa: CAIRDRVNTDTQYF
cdr3_nt: TGTGCCATCAGGGACAGGGTAAACACAGATACGCAGTATTTT
d_call: TRBD1
j_call: TRBJ2-3
v_call: TRBV10-3
clone_size: -

cdr3_aa: CASSQKTSGVLSGANVLTF
cdr3_nt: TGTGCCAGCAGCCAAAAGACTAGCGGGGTATTATCTGGGGCCAACGTCCTGACTTTC
d_call: TRBD2
j_call: TRBJ2-6
v_call: TRBV7-3
clone_size: -

cdr3_aa: CASSPGTSGGRAAYETQYF
cdr3_nt: TGTGCCAGCAGTCCCGGGACTAGCGGGGGACGGGCTGCTTACGAGACCCAGTACTTC
d_call: TRBD2
j_call: TRBJ2-5
v_call: TRBV12-3/TRBV12-4
clone_size: -

cdr3_aa: CASSFGRGGHYGYTF
cdr3_nt: TGTGCCAGCAGTTTCGGCAGGGGAGGGCACTATGGCTACACCTTC
d_call: -
j_call: TRBJ1-2
v_call: TRBV27
clone_size: many

cdr3_aa: CASSQGRTAGANSPLHF
cdr3_nt: TGCGCCAGCAGCCAAGGTCGGACCGCGGGGGCGAATTCACCCCTCCACTTT
d_call: -
j_call: TRBJ1-6
v_call: TRBV4-3
clone_size: -

cdr3_aa: CASSLRWRGSYNGQFF
cdr3_nt: TGTGCCAGCAGCCTCCGTTGGCGGGGGAGCTACAATGGGCAGTTCTTC
d_call: TRBD2
j_call: TRBJ2-1
v_call: TRBV7-8
clone_size: -

cdr3_aa: CASSPGTGGDSTEAFF
cdr3_nt: TGCGCCAGCAGCCCCGGGACAGGGGGTGATTCCACTGAAGCTTTCTTT
d_call: TRBD1
j_call: TRBJ1-1
v_call: TRBV5-1
clone_size: few

cdr3_aa: CASSSGGLQDTQYF
cdr3_nt: TGCGCCAGCTCTTCCGGAGGGTTGCAAGATACGCAGTATTTT
d_call: -
j_call: TRBJ2-3
v_call: TRBV5-1
clone_size: -

cdr3_aa: CASSQTQDDYGYTF
cdr3_nt: TGCGCCAGCAGCCAGACACAAGACGACTATGGCTACACCTTC
d_call: -
j_call: TRBJ1-2
v_call: TRBV5-1
clone_size: many

cdr3_aa: CASSMNPGSNEQFF
cdr3_nt: TGTGCCAGCAGCATGAATCCAGGGTCCAATGAGCAGTTCTTC
d_call: -
j_call: TRBJ2-1
v_call: TRBV9
clone_size: -

cdr3_aa: CSVEDPEGAYEQYF
cdr3_nt: TGCAGCGTTGAAGATCCAGAGGGGGCCTACGAGCAGTACTTC
d_call: -
j_call: TRBJ2-7
v_call: TRBV29-1
clone_size: many

cdr3_aa: CSAREGGGELYEQYF
cdr3_nt: TGCAGTGCTAGAGAGGGAGGGGGGGAACTTTACGAGCAGTACTTC
d_call: -
j_call: TRBJ2-7
v_call: TRBV20-1
clone_size: many

cdr3_aa: CSVEVFEQGRYNEQFF
cdr3_nt: TGCAGCGTTGAAGTCTTTGAGCAAGGGCGGTACAATGAGCAGTTCTTC
d_call: -
j_call: TRBJ2-1
v_call: TRBV29-1
clone_size: once

cdr3_aa: CASSPSFTQEVSGYTF
cdr3_nt: TGTGCCAGCTCACCTTCGTTTACACAGGAGGTATCCGGCTACACCTTC
d_call: -
j_call: TRBJ1-2
v_call: TRBV18
clone_size: few

cdr3_aa: CASSQDGPELLAGTDTQYF
cdr3_nt: TGCGCCAGCAGCCAAGATGGCCCCGAGCTGCTAGCGGGGACAGATACGCAGTATTTT
d_call: TRBD2
j_call: TRBJ2-3
v_call: TRBV4-3
clone_size: many

cdr3_aa: CASSPRGLAGGETQYF
cdr3_nt: TGTGCCAGCAGCCCGCGGGGACTAGCGGGAGGAGAGACCCAGTACTTC
d_call: TRBD2
j_call: TRBJ2-5
v_call: TRBV3-1
clone_size: -

cdr3_aa: CASSQDAQRGFSEQFF
cdr3_nt: TGTGCCAGCAGCCAAGATGCCCAGCGGGGTTTCAGTGAGCAGTTCTTC
d_call: TRBD2
j_call: TRBJ2-1
v_call: TRBV3-1
clone_size: -

cdr3_aa: CASSQDFQDLYYGYTF
cdr3_nt: TGCGCCAGCAGCCAAGATTTTCAGGATCTGTACTATGGCTACACCTTC
d_call: -
j_call: TRBJ1-2
v_call: TRBV4-3
clone_size: -